The source of this TCR beta chain is a study of blood T cell repertoires in COVID-19. Participants had their cohort set by participant-reported clinical history. Among Cohort 3 donors, those recovered had two negative PCRs, clearance, or symptom resolution. The V end lost 0 bases, the J end lost 5 bases, and 13 bases lay between the germline ends. This CDR3 has 14 residues. The germline V gene encodes CDR1 GTSNPN and CDR2 SVGIG (reference sequence). The repertoire was sequenced with immunoSEQ multiplex PCR; TCRdb's copy has only in-frame clones and lacks some. The data contain approximately 270,000 clones, under 90% of them seen just once; the ten biggest clones take up 1.5% to 2%.

Sequenced input: PBMCs or T cells enriched from blood (not recorded which). This TCR derives from a woman aged 55-75 years who had recovered from COVID-19. This chain joins TRBV30 and TRBJ1-1; D ambiguous. The DNA for the CDR3 is TGTGCCTGGAGTGTACTTGGGCAAGGAACTGAAGCTTTCTTT. This encodes CAWSVLGQGTEAFF.